A selection of T cell receptor beta chains follows, all from one sample in a study of T-cell memory formation after mild COVID-19. One entry per CDR3 protein, called by TCRdb with MiXCR from the 5' RACE reads. Of 300,000 to 350,000 distinct CDR3 sequences detected, roughly 13% appear once; the ten largest clones hold around 20%. Sequenced: PBMCs or a T cell subset sorted from them (not recorded which). All receptors derive from a man younger than 30 who had mild COVID-19 (a few samples of this study predate the infection). Cell type and time point are not known. The CDR3 runs from the conserved cysteine through the conserved F or W. The order of the fields is clone size, J gene, V gene, D gene, CDR3 protein, CDR3 DNA. The D gene is left open where the match is weak. Expanded clones get a size class; other rows say once, few or many, or leave the size out.

-	TRBJ2-5	TRBV19	TRBD2	CASSRLAGEWETQYF	TGTGCCAGTAGCCGTTTAGCGGGGGAATGGGAGACCCAGTACTTC
few	TRBJ1-1	TRBV7-9	TRBD1	CASSDMTGMNTEAFF	TGTGCCAGCAGCGACATGACAGGGATGAACACTGAAGCTTTCTTT
few	TRBJ2-1	TRBV5-1	TRBD2	CASWDSGGAFYNEQFF	TGCGCCAGCTGGGATAGCGGGGGGGCCTTCTACAATGAGCAGTTCTTC
few	TRBJ1-1	TRBV20-1	-	CSVSKGRVWYTEAFF	TGCAGTGTTTCCAAGGGCAGGGTTTGGTACACTGAAGCTTTCTTT
many	TRBJ2-7	TRBV5-1	-	CASSLDPSSSEQYF	TGCGCCAGCAGCTTGGACCCGAGCTCGTCCGAGCAGTACTTC
few	TRBJ2-7	TRBV6-5	-	CASSTGNEQYF	TGTGCCAGCAGTACGGGGAACGAGCAGTACTTC
-	TRBJ1-1	TRBV7-2	-	CASSVGRTTEAFF	TGTGCCAGCAGCGTCGGACGGACCACTGAAGCTTTCTTT
-	TRBJ1-1	TRBV6-5	-	CASGLQGITEAFF	TGTGCCAGCGGTCTTCAGGGGATCACTGAAGCTTTCTTT
-	TRBJ2-1	TRBV20-1	TRBD2	CSARPPASGFSYNEQFF	TGCAGTGCTAGACCCCCGGCTAGCGGTTTCTCCTACAATGAGCAGTTCTTC
-	TRBJ2-2	TRBV27	-	CASSLLTRVGTGELFF	TGTGCCAGCAGTTTATTGACTAGGGTGGGCACCGGGGAGCTGTTTTTT
-	TRBJ1-1	TRBV6-5	-	CASRTDREAFF	TGTGCCAGCAGGACCGACAGGGAAGCTTTCTTT
many	TRBJ1-1	TRBV7-9	TRBD1	CASSFGPGQGAETEAFF	TGTGCCAGCAGCTTCGGACCGGGACAGGGGGCTGAGACTGAAGCTTTCTTT
-	TRBJ2-1	TRBV6-5	TRBD2	CASSRNQIPGLAYNEQFF	TGTGCCAGCAGTCGCAATCAAATACCGGGACTAGCCTACAATGAGCAGTTCTTC
-	TRBJ1-2	TRBV6-2/TRBV6-3	-	CASGDRLYGYTF	TGTGCCAGCGGAGACAGGCTCTATGGCTACACCTTC
-	TRBJ2-1	TRBV28	-	CASSFVVASSYNEQFF	TGTGCCAGCAGTTTTGTAGTGGCGAGCTCCTACAATGAGCAGTTCTTC
-	TRBJ2-1	TRBV20-1	-	CSASGTGIPSNEQFF	TGCAGTGCCTCCGGGACCGGAATTCCCTCCAATGAGCAGTTCTTC
few	TRBJ1-4	TRBV4-2	-	CASSQVLGINEKLFF	TGTGCCAGCAGCCAAGTTTTGGGGATTAATGAAAAACTGTTTTTT
few	TRBJ1-5	TRBV6-5	-	CASSYSSDQPQHF	TGTGCCAGCAGTTACTCGTCAGACCAGCCCCAGCATTTT
few	TRBJ1-2	TRBV12-3/TRBV12-4	-	CASSLWTAEGYTF	TGTGCCAGCAGTTTGTGGACAGCTGAGGGCTACACCTTC
few	TRBJ2-5	TRBV7-2	-	CASSLTRAQETQYF	TGTGCCAGCAGCTTAACCCGCGCCCAAGAGACCCAGTACTTC
many	TRBJ2-5	TRBV18	-	CASSPPAGQETQYF	TGTGCCAGCTCACCACCGGCCGGGCAAGAGACCCAGTACTTC
-	TRBJ1-5	TRBV20-1	TRBD1	CSARKAGQGDQPQHF	TGCAGTGCTAGAAAAGCGGGGCAGGGGGATCAGCCCCAGCATTTT
-	TRBJ2-7	TRBV7-9	-	CASSSEVREQYF	TGTGCCAGCAGCTCGGAAGTAAGGGAGCAGTACTTC
-	TRBJ1-1	TRBV19	-	CASSINGRDGTEAFF	TGTGCCAGTAGTATAAATGGAAGGGACGGCACTGAAGCTTTCTTT
-	TRBJ2-1	TRBV6-2/TRBV6-3	-	CASSPRRGSSYNEQFF	TGTGCCAGCAGCCCCCGGCGCGGTAGCTCCTACAATGAGCAGTTCTTC
few	TRBJ2-5	TRBV25-1	-	CASSYLVGRETQYF	TGTGCCAGCAGCTACTTGGTCGGGCGGGAGACCCAGTACTTC
-	TRBJ1-1	TRBV7-9	-	CASSLGQARRGTEAFF	TGTGCCAGCAGCTTAGGGCAGGCCCGCCGGGGAACTGAAGCTTTCTTT
-	TRBJ2-5	TRBV6-2/TRBV6-3	-	CASSYSNLAPQETQYF	TGTGCCAGCAGTTACTCAAACCTCGCACCACAAGAGACCCAGTACTTC
many	TRBJ2-1	TRBV6-2/TRBV6-3	TRBD2	CASTPGGGSYNEQFF	TGTGCCAGCACCCCCGGGGGGGGCTCCTACAATGAGCAGTTCTTC
once	TRBJ2-3	TRBV6-1	TRBD1	CASVSGTGRLDTQYF	TGTGCCAGCGTATCCGGGACAGGGAGATTAGATACGCAGTATTTT
few	TRBJ1-1	TRBV20-1	-	CSARDRDGEAFF	TGCAGTGCTAGAGATCGGGACGGTGAAGCTTTCTTT
-	TRBJ2-5	TRBV28	-	CASSPPDRSIRETQYF	TGTGCCAGCAGTCCCCCCGACAGGTCAATTCGAGAGACCCAGTACTTC
-	TRBJ2-7	TRBV4-1	TRBD1	CASSQGQGGTYEQYF	TGCGCCAGCAGCCAAGGACAGGGGGGGACCTACGAGCAGTACTTC
-	TRBJ2-7	TRBV6-1	-	CATRRDSNYEQYF	TGTGCCACACGGAGGGACTCCAACTACGAGCAGTACTTC
many	TRBJ2-5	TRBV7-2	-	CASSLGFVRTQYF	TGTGCCAGCAGCTTAGGGTTCGTTCGGACCCAGTACTTC
many	TRBJ2-1	TRBV12-3/TRBV12-4	TRBD1	CASSSGQGSYNEQFF	TGTGCCAGCAGCTCGGGACAGGGGTCCTACAATGAGCAGTTCTTC
once	TRBJ2-7	TRBV28	-	CASSSRVSSIGYEQYF	TGTGCCAGCAGTTCACGGGTCAGCTCCATTGGCTACGAGCAGTACTTC
few	TRBJ1-6	TRBV7-9	TRBD1	CASSRQGADSPLHF	TGTGCCAGCAGTAGACAGGGGGCAGATTCACCCCTCCACTTT
many	TRBJ2-2	TRBV7-6	-	CASSLYSSTNTGELFF	TGTGCCAGCAGCTTATACAGCAGCACGAACACCGGGGAGCTGTTTTTT
-	TRBJ2-1	TRBV7-9	TRBD2	CASSGGDTYNEQFF	TGTGCCAGCAGCGGGGGGGATACCTACAATGAGCAGTTCTTC
-	TRBJ2-7	TRBV9	-	CASSPQGSSDEQYF	TGTGCCAGCAGCCCGCAGGGTTCTAGCGACGAGCAGTACTTC
many	TRBJ2-5	TRBV5-5	-	CASSLGAPIETQYF	TGTGCCAGCAGCTTGGGGGCTCCCATAGAGACCCAGTACTTC